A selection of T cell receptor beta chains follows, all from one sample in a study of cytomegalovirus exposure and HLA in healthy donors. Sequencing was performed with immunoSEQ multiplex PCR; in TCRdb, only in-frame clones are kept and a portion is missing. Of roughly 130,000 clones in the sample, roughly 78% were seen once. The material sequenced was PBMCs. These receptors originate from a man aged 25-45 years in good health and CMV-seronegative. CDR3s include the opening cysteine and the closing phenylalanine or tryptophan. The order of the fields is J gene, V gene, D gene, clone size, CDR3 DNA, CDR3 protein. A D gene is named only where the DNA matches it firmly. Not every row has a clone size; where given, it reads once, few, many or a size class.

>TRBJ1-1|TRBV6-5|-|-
TGTGCCAGCAGTTCCTCTTCACAGGGTAGTAGAACTGAAGCTTTCTTT
CASSSSSQGSRTEAFF
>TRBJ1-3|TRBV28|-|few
TGTGCCAGCAGTTTGACAGCTGGTGGAACTGGAAACACCATATATTTT
CASSLTAGGTGNTIYF
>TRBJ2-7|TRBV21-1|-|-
TGTGCCAGCAGCCGAGTGACAGGTTGCATGGGGGAGCAGTACTTC
CASSRVTGCMGEQYF
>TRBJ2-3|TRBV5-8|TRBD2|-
TGTGCCAGCAGCGTGGGGACTACTCTCATAGATACGCAGTATTTT
CASSVGTTLIDTQYF
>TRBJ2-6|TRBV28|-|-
TGTGCCAGCAGTGGGGCTTCCTCTGGGGCCAACGTCCTGACTTTC
CASSGASSGANVLTF
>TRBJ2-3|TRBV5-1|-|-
TGCGCCAGCAGCTTGGGTCTCGCGGGAGATACGCAGTATTTT
CASSLGLAGDTQYF
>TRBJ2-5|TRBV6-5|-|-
TGTGCCAGCAGTTACTCACGGAGGCCCGAGGAGACCCAGTACTTC
CASSYSRRPEETQYF
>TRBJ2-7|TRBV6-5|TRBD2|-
TGTGCCAGCAGTTATCAGGGACTAGCGGCAACCGAGCAGTACTTC
CASSYQGLAATEQYF
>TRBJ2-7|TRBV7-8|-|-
TGTGCCAGCAGCTTAGTAGGCAGGGGCTACGAGCAGTACTTC
CASSLVGRGYEQYF
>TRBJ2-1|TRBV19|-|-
TGTGCCAGTCGGGCGGAGGGAATATACAATGAGCAGTTCTTC
CASRAEGIYNEQFF
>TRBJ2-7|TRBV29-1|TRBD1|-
TGCAGCGTTGTTGGGACAGGGACCTACGAGCAGTACTTC
CSVVGTGTYEQYF
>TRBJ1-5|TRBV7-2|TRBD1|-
TGTGCCAGCAGCCAACGGACAGGGGCAAATCAGCCCCAGCATTTT
CASSQRTGANQPQHF
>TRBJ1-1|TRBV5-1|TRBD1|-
TGCGCCAGCAGCCTAGGACAGGGTATGAACACTGAAGCTTTCTTT
CASSLGQGMNTEAFF
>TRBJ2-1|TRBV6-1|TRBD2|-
TGTGCCAGCAGTGACGGGCTAGCGGGAGTTAGAAATGAGCAGTTCTTC
CASSDGLAGVRNEQFF
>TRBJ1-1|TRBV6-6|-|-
TGTGCCAGCAGTTACTCGGAGGGGACGGCGAACACTGAAGCTTTCTTT
CASSYSEGTANTEAFF
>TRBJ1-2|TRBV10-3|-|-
TGTGCCATCAGCCCTCGAGGGGGGGAGTCAGGTGGCTACACCTTC
CAISPRGGESGGYTF
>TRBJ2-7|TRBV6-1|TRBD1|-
TGTGCCAGCAGTAGACAGGGGGTAGACTACGAGCAGTACTTC
CASSRQGVDYEQYF
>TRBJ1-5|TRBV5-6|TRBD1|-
TGTGCCAGCAGCTACGGACAGGGGGCGGGTCAGCCCCAGCATTTT
CASSYGQGAGQPQHF
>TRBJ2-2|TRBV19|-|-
TGTGCCAGTAGGGAGGCAGGCGGGGAGCTGTTTTTT
CASREAGGELFF
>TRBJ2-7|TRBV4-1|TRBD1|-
TGCGCCAGCAGCCTCCGGGACAGGGACTACGAGCAGTACTTC
CASSLRDRDYEQYF
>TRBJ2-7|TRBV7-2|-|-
TGTGCCAGCAGCTTGCGGGTGGCCGACGAGCAGTACTTC
CASSLRVADEQYF
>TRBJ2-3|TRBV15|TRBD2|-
TGTGCCACCAGCCGGGACCTAGCGGGACGAGATACGCAGTATTTT
CATSRDLAGRDTQYF
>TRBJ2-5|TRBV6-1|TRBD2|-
TGTGCCAGCAACGCGGGGGGGCTAGAGACCCAGTACTTC
CASNAGGLETQYF
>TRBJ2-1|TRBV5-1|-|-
TGCGCCAGCAGCTTGGTAGCATACTACAATGAGCAGTTCTTC
CASSLVAYYNEQFF
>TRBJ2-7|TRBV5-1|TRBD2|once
TGCGCCAGCAGCCCTAGCGGGGAAGAGTCCGAGCAGTACTTC
CASSPSGEESEQYF